The T cell receptor beta chain under discussion was sequenced for a study of glioma-infiltrating T cells. The CDR3 is made up of 13 amino acids. CDR1 is MNHEY and CDR2 is SVGEGT in the germline V gene. V dropped 2 bases and J dropped 7 bases, with 11 bases sitting between them. Amplification of TCR alpha and beta CDR3 regions from RNA used iRepertoire nested multiplex PCR. One-step reverse transcription and amplification started from approximately 100-400 ng of tissue mRNA or PBMC total RNA. TCRdb called the multiplex PCR reads again in MiXCR, with one record for every CDR3 protein. The top ten clones hold roughly 15% of a sample with 100,000 to 150,000 distinct CDR3 sequences, roughly 24% of them seen once. Study-wide points: Tissue-blood divergence was below expectation in non-neoplastic patients, above in gliomas. Tissue and blood shared very few CDR3 sequences.

This clonotype was picked up many times. Antigen: not known. The sequencing sample was made of glioma tissue, nonneoplastic brain tissue, or PBMCs (not recorded which). This chain connects TRBV6-2 or TRBV6-3 to TRBJ1-2; D gene uncertain. This clonotype was sampled from a human donor with low-grade glioma or glioblastoma, undergoing nonglioma brain surgery, or in good health (not recorded which). The DNA for the CDR3 is TGTGCCAGCAGTTACCGCCAGCAGATTGGCTACACCTTC. This gives the protein CASSYRQQIGYTF.